These 21 T cell receptor beta chains were all obtained from the same sample, sequenced in a study of cytomegalovirus exposure and HLA in healthy donors (TCRdb year 2017). Library preparation employed the immunoSEQ multiplex PCR assay. For the multiplex PCR, a mixture combining 60 forward primers for TCR Vbeta segments and 13 reverse primers for TCR Jbeta segments was used. The table was pulled from immuneACCESS by TCRdb, which kept in-frame rearrangements only. Such tables lose some clones; where checked, under half of the loss comes from unresolved V genes, and the rest has no known cause. Within this sample are a few hundred thousand clones, with 70% to 85% of them counted one time only. Roughly 2.5% of the sample comes from the top ten. Sequenced: PBMCs. The receptors here all came from a woman aged 60-75 years in good health and CMV-seropositive.

The table lists this clone with a few counts. The J gene is TRBJ2-7, the V gene TRBV25-1; the match to TRBD1 covers 9 bases. J gave up 3 bases and V 8 bases, and 5 bases lay outside the gene matches. The CDR3 is 13 residues long. CDR1 is MGHDK and CDR2 is SYGVNS in the germline V gene. The CDR3 region is CASRDRVVYEQYF. In DNA form, the CDR3 reads TGTGCCAGCCGGGACAGGGTGGTCTACGAGCAGTACTTC.

V is TRBV28 and J is TRBJ1-4; 7 bases align to TRBD1. The CDR3 loop spans 14 amino acids. CDR1 is MDHEN, CDR2 SYDVKM, per germline. The V segment lost 6 bases and the J segment 4 bases; nucleotides outside the gene matches: 5. CDR3 coding DNA: TGTGCCAGCAGCCCCGGACAGGATAATGAAAAACTGTTTTTT. Amino acid sequence: CASSPGQDNEKLFF.

The V and J genes are TRBV5-1 and TRBJ2-3, with 8 bases lining up with TRBD2. Trimming removed 1 base from V and 0 bases from J; junction bases left unmatched: 4. Germline-derived CDR1 and CDR2 are SGHRS and YFSETQ. The CDR3 runs 16 residues. CDR3 coding DNA: TGCGCCAGCAGCTTGCCCCCGGGAGGGAGCACAGATACGCAGTATTTT. It translates to CASSLPPGGSTDTQYF.

This chain uses TRBV6-6 with TRBJ2-1; perhaps TRBD2 as D (7 bases). CDR1 and CDR2 from the germline V gene are MNHNY and SVGAGI (reference sequence). The CDR3 is 14 residues long. V lost 7 bases to trimming and J lost 6 bases, with 16 bases between them. The DNA of the CDR3 is TGTGCCAGCATCTCGGGGGGCACGTCCAATGAGCAGTTCTTC. Translated: CASISGGTSNEQFF.

V gene TRBV5-4 combines with J gene TRBJ1-2; TRBD1 agrees at 7 bases. The V and J ends lost 2 bases and 0 bases, in that order; junction bases with no gene match: 4. Germline V gene sequence: CDR1 SGHNT, CDR2 YYREEE (reference sequence). The CDR3 contains 15 residues. The CDR3 spells CASSFTGQANYGYTF. The CDR3 nucleotides read TGTGCCAGCAGCTTCACCGGACAGGCTAACTATGGCTACACCTTC.

This clone was recorded a few times. The sample holds other DNA sequences that translate to the same CDR3. Here the CDR3 DNA reads TGCGCCAGCAGCTTGGGGCAGGGGAACGGGGAGCTGTTTTTT. It codes for CASSLGQGNGELFF. This chain uses TRBV5-1 with TRBJ2-2, with D perhaps matching TRBD1 (6 bases). CDR1 is SGHRS, CDR2 YFSETQ, per germline. The CDR3 loop spans 14 amino acids. V was trimmed by 0 bases and J by 7 bases, leaving 10 bases between them. Supplemented by reference TRBV5-1 and TRBJ2-2, the full variable domain reads KAGVTQTPRYLIKTRGQQVTLSCSPISGHRSVSWYQQTPGQGLQFLFEYFSETQRNKGNFPGRFSGRQFSNSRSEMNVSTLELGDSALYLCASSLGQGNGELFFGEGSRLTVL.

The chain recombines TRBV10-3 with TRBJ1-1; 7 positions match TRBD1. Unmatched junction bases numbered 7, after V lost 8 bases and J lost 1 base. The length of the CDR3 is 14 residues. Germline values: CDR1 ENHRY, CDR2 SYGVKD. The CDR3 DNA reads as TGTGCCATCCACAGTGACAGGGAGAACACTGAAGCTTTCTTT. Residues: CAIHSDRENTEAFF.

This clone was observed a handful of times. V and J are TRBV5-1 and TRBJ2-5; perhaps TRBD2 as D (5 bases). The CDR3 spans 14 residues. Germline V gene sequence: CDR1 SGHRS, CDR2 YFSETQ. Trimming pared 4 bases from V and 4 bases from J, leaving 14 bases between. This chain's CDR3 is CASSRIGVAETQYF. The CDR3 DNA sequence: TGCGCCAGCAGCCGAATCGGGGTCGCAGAGACCCAGTACTTC. The variable domain in full, with the rest retrieved from reference TRBV5-1 and TRBJ2-5, is KAGVTQTPRYLIKTRGQQVTLSCSPISGHRSVSWYQQTPGQGLQFLFEYFSETQRNKGNFPGRFSGRQFSNSRSEMNVSTLELGDSALYLCASSRIGVAETQYFGPGTRLLVL.

This clone showed up just once. This chain joins TRBV6-1 and TRBJ1-2; 12 bases align to TRBD1. In germline, CDR1 is MNHNS, CDR2 SASEGT. J was trimmed by 6 bases and V by 5 bases; bases with no gene match: 7. CDR3 length: 15 amino acids. CDR3 amino acids: CASSRGTGGDNGYTF. The CDR3 DNA follows: TGTGCCAGCAGTAGAGGGACAGGGGGCGATAATGGCTACACCTTC.

This clone was counted only a few times. V gene TRBV21-1 combines with J gene TRBJ1-1. TRBV21-1 is a listed pseudogene. CDR3 size: 17 residues. The CDR3, as DNA: TGTGCCAGCCCCTTCGGGGGGGGGTGGGTTCCGAACACTGAAGCTTTCTTT. This sequence encodes CASPFGGGWVPNTEAFF.

This chain uses TRBV5-1 with TRBJ2-5; TRBD2 aligns across 10 bases. Per the germline V gene, CDR1 is SGHRS and CDR2 is YFSETQ. V lost 0 bases and J lost 2; bases outside the gene matches: 7. The CDR3 spans 17 residues. CDR3 bases: TGCGCCAGCAGCTTGGGCGCTAGCGGGGGCACACAAGAGACCCAGTACTTC. Its translation: CASSLGASGGTQETQYF.

This clone was found a few times. This rearrangement joins TRBV30 to TRBJ2-6, with TRBD2 matching 16 bases. V dropped 5 bases and J dropped 2; count of bases not matched to a gene: 3. Germline V CDR1 and CDR2: GTSNPN, SVGIG (reference sequence). The CDR3 spans 17 residues. The CDR3 spells CAWSGTSGRAGANVLTF. For the CDR3, the DNA is TGTGCCTGGTCCGGGACTAGCGGGAGGGCTGGGGCCAACGTCCTGACTTTC.

The chain recombines TRBV11-3 with TRBJ2-3; D ambiguous. The V gene's germline CDR1 is SGHNT and CDR2 YENEEA. V lost 1 base, J lost 0 bases, and 8 bases lay in between. CDR3 length equals 15 residues. Here the CDR3 DNA reads TGTGCCAGCAGCTTAGGAGAGCCCAGCACAGATACGCAGTATTTT. This translates into CASSLGEPSTDTQYF.

The gene calls are TRBV7-9 and TRBJ2-7; TRBD1 matches 9 bases. CDR3 size: 14 residues. V gave up 5 bases and J gave up 3 bases; unmatched junction bases: 5. From germline, CDR1 is SEHNR and CDR2 FQNEAQ (reference sequence). The DNA for the CDR3 is TGTGCCAGCAGCCCCCGGACAGGGGTCTACGAGCAGTACTTC. Translated, it gives CASSPRTGVYEQYF. Looking up the rest from reference TRBV7-9 and TRBJ2-7 gives the full variable domain: DTGVSQNPRHKITKRGQNVTFRCDPISEHNRLYWYRQTLGQGPEFLTYFQNEAQLEKSRLLSDRFSAERPKGSFSTLEIQRTEQGDSAMYLCASSPRTGVYEQYFGPGTRLTVT.

This clone has just one count. The chain recombines TRBV29-1 with TRBJ1-4; 9 positions agree with TRBD1. V lost 4 bases to trimming and J lost 6 bases; unmatched junction nucleotides: 6. This CDR3 region has 14 residues. Germline loops: CDR1 SQVTM, CDR2 ANQGSEA. CDR3 DNA: TGCAGCGTTGTAGGACAGGGGAAGGATGAAAAACTGTTTTTT. Protein sequence: CSVVGQGKDEKLFF. Drawing the rest from reference TRBV29-1 and TRBJ1-4, the complete variable domain is SAVISQKPSRDICQRGTSLTIQCQVDSQVTMMFWYRQQPGQSLTLIATANQGSEATYESGFVIDKFPISRPNLTFSTLTVSNMSPEDSSIYLCSVVGQGKDEKLFFGSGTQLSVL.

The genes are TRBV12-1 and TRBJ2-6; the table's D gene call, TRBD1, was not cross checked with the DNA. TRBV12-1 is a recognized pseudogene. The CDR3 has 16 amino acids. In DNA, the CDR3 is TGTGCCAGCAGCCCTTCACAGGGTTCTGGGGCCAACGTCCTGACTTTC. Protein product: CASSPSQGSGANVLTF.

In nucleotides, the CDR3 is TGTGCCAGCAGTACCGCCGAGGAAAGACAGCAGTTCTTC. It yields the protein CASSTAEERQQFF. The rearrangement joins TRBV2 to TRBJ2-1; D is undetermined. This CDR3 is 13 amino acids long. V was shortened by 5 bases and J by 11 bases, with 16 bases between the two germline ends. Germline V gene lookup returns CDR1 SNHLY and CDR2 FYNNEI.

The V gene is TRBV19, the J gene TRBJ2-7; TRBD1 matches at 7 bases. Germline trimming cut 6 bases from V and 0 bases from J; bases unmatched to any gene: 8. This CDR3 is 15 amino acids long. The germline V gene has CDR1 LNHDA and CDR2 SQIVND (reference sequence). The CDR3 region has the DNA TGTGCCAGTAGCCGCCGGGACAGAGACTCCTACGAGCAGTACTTC. Amino acids: CASSRRDRDSYEQYF.

V is TRBV6-1 and J is TRBJ2-7; perhaps TRBD2 as D (5 bases). Germline assignment: CDR1 MNHNS and CDR2 SASEGT. CDR3 size: 16 residues. Trimming stripped 0 bases from V and 0 bases from J, with 12 bases between. CDR3 sequence reads: CASSEAGAGGSYEQYF. The CDR3 bases are TGTGCCAGCAGTGAAGCAGGCGCGGGTGGCTCCTACGAGCAGTACTTC.

This chain links TRBV9 with TRBJ2-7, with 9 bases identical to TRBD1. J was trimmed by 3 bases and V by 5 bases; bases with no gene match: 12. The CDR3 sequence is 16 residues long. CDR1 is SGDLS, CDR2 YYNGEE, per germline. Written as DNA, the CDR3 is TGTGCCAGCAGACGGGACAGGGCCCTGGGGTGCTACGAGCAGTACTTC. Translation: CASRRDRALGCYEQYF.

This clone was picked up a small number of times. V is TRBV7-2 and J is TRBJ2-7, with 8 bases aligning to TRBD1. Germline V lookup: CDR1 SGHTA, CDR2 FQGNSA. CDR3 size: 15 residues. Trimming removed 1 base from V and 3 bases from J; junction bases left unmatched: 5. The CDR3 DNA reads as TGTGCCAGCAGCTTAGTAAGGACAGGGTTCTACGAGCAGTACTTC. This gives the protein CASSLVRTGFYEQYF.